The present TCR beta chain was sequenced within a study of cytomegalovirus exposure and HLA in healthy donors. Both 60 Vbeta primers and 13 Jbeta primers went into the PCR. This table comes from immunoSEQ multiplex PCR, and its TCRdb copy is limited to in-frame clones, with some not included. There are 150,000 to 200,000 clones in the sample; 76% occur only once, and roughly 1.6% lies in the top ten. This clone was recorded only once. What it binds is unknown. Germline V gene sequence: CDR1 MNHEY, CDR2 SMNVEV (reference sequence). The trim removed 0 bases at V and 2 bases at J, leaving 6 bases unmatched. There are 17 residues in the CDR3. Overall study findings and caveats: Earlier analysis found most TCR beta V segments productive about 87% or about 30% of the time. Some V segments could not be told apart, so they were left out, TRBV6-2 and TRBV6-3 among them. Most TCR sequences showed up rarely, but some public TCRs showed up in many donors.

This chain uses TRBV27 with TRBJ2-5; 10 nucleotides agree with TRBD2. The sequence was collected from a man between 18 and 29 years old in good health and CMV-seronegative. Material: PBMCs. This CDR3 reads CASSLSRLAGVQETQYF. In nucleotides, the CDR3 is TGTGCCAGCAGTTTATCGAGGCTAGCGGGGGTGCAAGAGACCCAGTACTTC.